This T cell receptor beta chain was sequenced in a study of shared clonotypes between healthy human individuals. About the research overall: Three plates were used per donor for CD4 naive, three for CD4 memory, two for CD8 naive and one for CD8 memory.

J was trimmed by 4 bases and V by 1 base; bases with no gene match: 12. Germline V lookup: CDR1 SGHVS, CDR2 FQNEAQ. This CDR3 comprises 18 residues. Execution of the assay was at deep level. Here immunoSEQ multiplex PCR was the method, and the copy in TCRdb shows in-frame clones only, minus some. The sample lists about 320,000 clones; more than 75% were seen once. CD45RO+ cells plus CCR7-negative CD45RA+ TemRA cells formed CD8 memory. This clone has only one observation. The rearrangement joins TRBV7-8 to TRBJ2-2, with 7 bases fitting TRBD2. This receptor was identified in a young man in good health. The sample taken for sequencing was memory CD8+ T cells sorted from blood. Described subset: CD45RO+ cells pooled with CCR7-negative TemRA cells. The CDR3 region is CASSLVGSGAGITGELFF. The CDR3 region has the DNA TGTGCCAGCAGCTTAGTCGGGTCGGGAGCGGGGATCACCGGGGAGCTGTTTTTT.